These 8 T cell receptor beta chains share one sample of origin, sequenced in a study of sequential checkpoint blockade in melanoma. Profiling relied on immunoSEQ multiplex PCR, and the TCRdb table lists in-frame clones only, not all of them. The sample includes some 10,000 clones, approximately 81% of them seen just once. Treatment described: randomized to nivolumab then ipilimumab (arm A) or the reverse (arm B). This material consisted of CD8+ T cells sorted from blood (inferred from file names), taken from a patient given nivolumab and ipilimumab in sequence. Receptors originate from a human donor with melanoma.

The chain links TRBV18 to TRBJ2-1; 9 bases are a match to TRBD1. From germline, CDR1 is KGHSH and CDR2 LQKENI. With 3 bases clipped from V and 8 bases from J, the junction kept 8 bases outside the gene matches. The CDR3 contains 15 residues. The CDR3 sequence is CASSPTDRGEDEQFF. The CDR3 region has the DNA TGTGCCAGCTCACCCACGGACAGGGGTGAGGATGAGCAGTTCTTC.

The rearrangement uses TRBV28 and TRBJ2-7; maybe TRBD1 (6 bases). Trimming took off 3 bases at V and 3 bases at J, with 15 bases between the two ends. This CDR3 contains 15 residues. The germline V gene encodes CDR1 MDHEN and CDR2 SYDVKM. CDR3 region: CASSFSPQGRYEQYF. DNA of the CDR3: TGTGCCAGCAGTTTTTCCCCACAGGGCCGCTACGAGCAGTACTTC.

The V and J genes are TRBV6-4 and TRBJ2-3; 7 nucleotides align to TRBD1. The CDR3 is 15 amino acids. Trimming cost V 0 bases and J 1 base; bases outside gene matches: 1. The germline CDR1 and CDR2 sequences are MRHNA and SNTAGT. CDR3 loop: CASSDSQGGTDTQYF. CDR3 coding DNA: TGTGCCAGCAGTGACTCGCAGGGGGGCACAGATACGCAGTATTTT.

This clone was observed a handful of times. This chain uses TRBV4-2 with TRBJ2-1; 7 nucleotides agree with TRBD2. The CDR3 length is 16 residues. Trimming cost V 0 bases and J 1 base; bases outside gene matches: 3. Germline CDR1 is LGHNA and CDR2 is YNFKEQ. CDR3 DNA: TGTGCCAGCAGCCAAGAGGGGGGGGGATCCTACAATGAGCAGTTCTTC. Translating gives CASSQEGGGSYNEQFF.

V is TRBV9 and J is TRBJ2-1, with TRBD2 identical over 7 bases. The germline gives CDR1 SGDLS, CDR2 YYNGEE. CDR3 length: 15 residues. The J segment lost 2 bases and the V segment lost 4 bases, leaving 6 bases of the junction unmatched. The CDR3 nucleotides are TGTGCCAGCAGCCCGAGCGGGAACACCTACAATGAGCAGTTCTTC. The encoded protein is CASSPSGNTYNEQFF.

This clone is medium-sized within its sample. The chain has TRBV6-1 and TRBJ2-2; 7 nucleotides match TRBD1. V gave up 9 bases and J gave up 3 bases; unmatched junction bases: 7. The CDR3 has 14 residues. From germline, CDR1 is MNHNS and CDR2 SASEGT. The CDR3 coding sequence is TGTGCCAGTGGACAGGTTGGGGACACCGGGGAGCTGTTTTTT. Its protein is CASGQVGDTGELFF.

This clone has a single count. CDR3 sequence: CASSIDVRGTEAFF. The CDR3 DNA reads TGTGCCAGTAGTATAGATGTGCGGGGGACTGAAGCTTTCTTT. The chain employs TRBV19 and TRBJ1-1; perhaps TRBD1 as D (5 bases). The CDR3 runs to 14 residues. Deletions cut 0 bases from V and 5 bases from J, with 10 bases between. In germline, CDR1 is LNHDA, CDR2 SQIVND (reference sequence).

This clone appeared a few times. The V gene is TRBV19, the J gene TRBJ2-3, with D perhaps matching TRBD2 (6 bases). Looked up from germline, CDR1 is LNHDA and CDR2 is SQIVND (reference sequence). This CDR3 is built from 16 residues. Trimming stripped 3 bases from V and 6 bases from J, with 19 bases between. This CDR3 is CASSIGMLAGRDTQYF. DNA of the CDR3: TGTGCCAGTAGTATCGGGATGCTAGCTGGGAGGGATACGCAGTATTTT. The complete variable domain, with remaining parts taken from reference TRBV19 and TRBJ2-3, reads DGGITQSPKYLFRKEGQNVTLSCEQNLNHDAMYWYRQDPGQGLRLIYYSQIVNDFQKGDIAEGYSVSREKKESFPLTVTSAQKNPTAFYLCASSIGMLAGRDTQYFGPGTRLTVL.